This TCR beta chain was profiled in a study of shared clonotypes between healthy human individuals. Whole-study context: The cohort had two women and a few men, ages 18 to 49.

Sequencing was at deep level. Using immunoSEQ multiplex PCR, the repertoire was profiled, and TCRdb retains in-frame clones only, with some absent. Of 2.5 million or so clones detected, approximately 90% appear once; the ten largest clones hold around 0.15%. Comment on this clone: Antigen unknown.

Points from the study as a whole: Naive subsets generally had larger estimated richness than memory subsets.

Participating donors were healthy, HIV-negative adults free of recent acute infections or vaccinations. This receptor was taken from a man between 18 and 35 years old in good health. Material for sequencing was naive CD4+ T cells sorted from blood. As for subset: CD45RA+ positively selected.

The CDR3 spells CASSDTLRGVVETQYF. In DNA, the CDR3 is TGTGCCAGCAGTGACACCCTTCGAGGGGTCGTGGAGACCCAGTACTTC. The chain has TRBV6-1 and TRBJ2-5; the D gene could be TRBD1 or TRBD2 (5 bases each). The germline V and J ends were trimmed by 3 bases and 5 bases, with 19 bases remaining between them. The CDR3 is 16 residues long. Germline CDR1 MNHNS, CDR2 SASEGT.